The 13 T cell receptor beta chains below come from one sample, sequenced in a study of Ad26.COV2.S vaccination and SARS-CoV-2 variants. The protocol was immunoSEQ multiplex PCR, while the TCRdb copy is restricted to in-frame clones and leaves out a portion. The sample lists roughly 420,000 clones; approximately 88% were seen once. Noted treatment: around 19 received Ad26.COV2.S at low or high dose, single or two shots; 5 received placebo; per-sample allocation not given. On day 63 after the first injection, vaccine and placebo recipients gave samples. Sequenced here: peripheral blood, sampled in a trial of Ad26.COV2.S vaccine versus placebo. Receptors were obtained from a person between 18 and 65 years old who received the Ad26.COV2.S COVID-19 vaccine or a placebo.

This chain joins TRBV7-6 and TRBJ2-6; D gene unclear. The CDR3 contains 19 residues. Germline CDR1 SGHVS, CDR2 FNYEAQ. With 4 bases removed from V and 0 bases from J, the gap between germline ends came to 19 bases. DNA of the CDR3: TGTGCCAGCAGCTCCCAGGCCTCCCTGATTCCCTCTGGGGCCAACGTCCTGACTTTC. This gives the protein CASSSQASLIPSGANVLTF.

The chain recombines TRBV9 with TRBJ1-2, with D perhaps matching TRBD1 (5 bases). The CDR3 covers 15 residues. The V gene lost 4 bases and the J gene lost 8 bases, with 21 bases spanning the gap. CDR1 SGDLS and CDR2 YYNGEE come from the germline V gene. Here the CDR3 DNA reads TGTGCCAGCAGCACCTCAGGGACTCCCGCTTCGGGCTACACCTTC. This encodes CASSTSGTPASGYTF.

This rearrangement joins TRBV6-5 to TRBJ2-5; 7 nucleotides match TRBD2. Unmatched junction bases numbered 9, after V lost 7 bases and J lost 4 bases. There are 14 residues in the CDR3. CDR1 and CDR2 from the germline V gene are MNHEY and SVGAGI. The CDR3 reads CASTPVGGGETQYF. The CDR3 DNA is TGTGCCAGCACCCCCGTGGGGGGGGGAGAGACCCAGTACTTC.

The CDR3 region is CAIGTGDHSPLHF. DNA for the CDR3: TGTGCCATCGGAACAGGGGATCATTCACCCCTCCACTTT. The chain uses TRBV10-3 and TRBJ1-6, with 7 bases lining up with TRBD1. Germline V gene data show CDR1 as ENHRY and CDR2 as SYGVKD. This CDR3 has 13 residues. V was clipped by 8 bases and J by 8 bases; unmatched bases: 6.

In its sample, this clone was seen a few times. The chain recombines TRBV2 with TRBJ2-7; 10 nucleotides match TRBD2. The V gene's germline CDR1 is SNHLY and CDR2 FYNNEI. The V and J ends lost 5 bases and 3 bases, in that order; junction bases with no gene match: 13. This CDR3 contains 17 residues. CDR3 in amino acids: CASSPLQTSGADYEQYF. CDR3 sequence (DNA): TGTGCCAGCAGTCCTTTACAAACTAGCGGGGCCGACTACGAGCAGTACTTC. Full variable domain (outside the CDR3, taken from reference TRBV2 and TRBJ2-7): EPEVTQTPSHQVTQMGQEVILRCVPISNHLYFYWYRQILGQKVEFLVSFYNNEISEKSEIFDDQFSVERPDGSNFTLKIRSTKLEDSAMYFCASSPLQTSGADYEQYFGPGTRLTVT.

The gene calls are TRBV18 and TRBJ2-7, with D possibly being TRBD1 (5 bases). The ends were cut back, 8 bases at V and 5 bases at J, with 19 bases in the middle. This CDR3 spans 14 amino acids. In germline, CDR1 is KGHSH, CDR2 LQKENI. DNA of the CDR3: TGTGCCAGCGCATCAGGGCTAGATGGTGACGAGCAGTACTTC. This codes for CASASGLDGDEQYF.

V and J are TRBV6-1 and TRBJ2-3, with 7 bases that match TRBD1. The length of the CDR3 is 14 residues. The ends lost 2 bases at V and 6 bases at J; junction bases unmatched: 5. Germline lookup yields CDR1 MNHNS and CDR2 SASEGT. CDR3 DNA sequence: TGTGCCAGCAGTGAAAGAGGGGGCGCGGATACGCAGTATTTT. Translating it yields CASSERGGADTQYF.

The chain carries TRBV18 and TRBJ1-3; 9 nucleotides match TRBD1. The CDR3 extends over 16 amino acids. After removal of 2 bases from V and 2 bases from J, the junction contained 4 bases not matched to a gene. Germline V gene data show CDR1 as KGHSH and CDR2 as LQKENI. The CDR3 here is CASSPYRGLPGNTIYF. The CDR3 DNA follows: TGTGCCAGCTCACCATACAGGGGGCTTCCTGGAAACACCATATATTTT. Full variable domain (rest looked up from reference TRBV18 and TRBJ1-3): NAGVMQNPRHLVRRRGQEARLRCSPMKGHSHVYWYRQLPEEGLKFMVYLQKENIIDESGMPKERFSAEFPKEGPSILRIQQVVRGDSAAYFCASSPYRGLPGNTIYFGEGSWLTVV.

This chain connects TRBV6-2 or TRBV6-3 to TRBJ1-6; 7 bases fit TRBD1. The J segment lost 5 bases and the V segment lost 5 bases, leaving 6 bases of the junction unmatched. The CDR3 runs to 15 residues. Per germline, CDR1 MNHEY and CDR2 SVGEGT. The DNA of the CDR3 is TGTGCCAGCAGTCCAGGACAGGCGGATAATTCACCCCTCCACTTT. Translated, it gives CASSPGQADNSPLHF.

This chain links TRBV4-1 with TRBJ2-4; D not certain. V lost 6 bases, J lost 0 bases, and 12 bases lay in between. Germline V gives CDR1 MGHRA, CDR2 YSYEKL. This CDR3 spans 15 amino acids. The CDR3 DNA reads TGCGCCAGCAGGGTCTCGGGTTTAGCCAAAAACATTCAGTACTTC. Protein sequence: CASRVSGLAKNIQYF.

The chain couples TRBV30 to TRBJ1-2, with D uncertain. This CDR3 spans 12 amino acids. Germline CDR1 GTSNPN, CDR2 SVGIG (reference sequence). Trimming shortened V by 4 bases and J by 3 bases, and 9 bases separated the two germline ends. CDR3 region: CAWTLAYYGYTF. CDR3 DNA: TGTGCCTGGACCTTGGCCTACTATGGCTACACCTTC.

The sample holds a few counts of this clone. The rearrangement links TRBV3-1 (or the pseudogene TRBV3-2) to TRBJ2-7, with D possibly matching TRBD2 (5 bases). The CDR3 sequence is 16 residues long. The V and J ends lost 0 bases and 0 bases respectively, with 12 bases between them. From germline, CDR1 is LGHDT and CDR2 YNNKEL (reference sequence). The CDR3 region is CASSQDPGIASYEQYF. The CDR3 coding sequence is TGTGCCAGCAGCCAAGATCCCGGGATAGCCTCCTACGAGCAGTACTTC.

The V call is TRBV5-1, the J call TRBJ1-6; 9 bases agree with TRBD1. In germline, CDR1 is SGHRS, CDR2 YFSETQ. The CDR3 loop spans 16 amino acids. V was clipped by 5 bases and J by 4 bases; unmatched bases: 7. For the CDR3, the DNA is TGCGCCAGCAGTTCGGACAGGGGAGATTATAATTCACCCCTCCACTTT. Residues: CASSSDRGDYNSPLHF.